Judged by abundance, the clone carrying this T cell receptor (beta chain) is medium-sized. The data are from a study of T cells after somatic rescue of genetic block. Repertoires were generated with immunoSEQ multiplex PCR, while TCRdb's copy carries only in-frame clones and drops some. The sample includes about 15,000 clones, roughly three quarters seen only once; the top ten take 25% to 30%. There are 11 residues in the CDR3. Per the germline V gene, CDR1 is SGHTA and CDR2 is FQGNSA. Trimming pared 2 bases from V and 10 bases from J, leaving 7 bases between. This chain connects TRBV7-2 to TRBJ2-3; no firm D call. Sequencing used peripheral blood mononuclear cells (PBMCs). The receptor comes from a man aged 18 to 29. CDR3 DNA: TGTGCCAGCAGCTTACAAGGAGCGCAGTATTTT. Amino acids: CASSLQGAQYF. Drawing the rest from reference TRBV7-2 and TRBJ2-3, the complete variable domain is GAGVSQSPSNKVTEKGKDVELRCDPISGHTALYWYRQSLGQGLEFLIYFQGNSAPDKSGLPSDRFSAERTGGSVSTLTIQRTQQEDSAVYLCASSLQGAQYFGPGTRLTVL.